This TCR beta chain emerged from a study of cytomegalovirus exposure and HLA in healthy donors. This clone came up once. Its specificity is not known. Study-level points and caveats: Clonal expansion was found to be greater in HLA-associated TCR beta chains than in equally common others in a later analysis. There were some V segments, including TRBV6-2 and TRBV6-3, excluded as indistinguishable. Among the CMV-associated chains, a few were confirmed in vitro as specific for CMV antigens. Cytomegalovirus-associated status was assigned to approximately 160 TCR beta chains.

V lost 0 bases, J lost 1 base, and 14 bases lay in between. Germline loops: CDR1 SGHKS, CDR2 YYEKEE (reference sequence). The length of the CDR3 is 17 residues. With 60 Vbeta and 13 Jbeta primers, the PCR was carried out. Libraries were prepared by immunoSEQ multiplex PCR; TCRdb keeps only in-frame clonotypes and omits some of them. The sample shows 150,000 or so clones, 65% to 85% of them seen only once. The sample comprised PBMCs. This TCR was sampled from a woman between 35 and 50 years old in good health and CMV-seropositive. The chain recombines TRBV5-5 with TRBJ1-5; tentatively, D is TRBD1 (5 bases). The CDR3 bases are TGTGCCAGCAGCTTGGGGCCCACAGGTCTCAGCAATCAGCCCCAGCATTTT. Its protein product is CASSLGPTGLSNQPQHF.